This T cell receptor (beta chain) emerged from a study of OX40 agonist ivuxolimab in advanced cancers. The J segment lost 8 bases and the V segment lost 7 bases, leaving 10 bases of the junction unmatched. This CDR3 contains 14 residues. Per germline, CDR1 SNHLY and CDR2 FYNNEI. Findings and limits, study-wide: The antigen specificity of the peripheral T cells (those that were expanded) was not determined.

As regards this clone: The antigen is not known.

TCRdb's table, derived via immunoSEQ multiplex PCR, lists solely in-frame clones and lacks some. The table has about 62,000 clones, around 85% seen once. This sequence originates from an adult with an advanced solid tumor such as melanoma, head and neck, liver or kidney cancer. Sequences were derived from CD4+ or CD8+ T cells sorted from blood, sampled in a trial of the OX40 agonist ivuxolimab. The chain couples TRBV2 to TRBJ1-4; 7 bases match TRBD1. The CDR3 nucleotides are TGTGCCAGCAACCGACAGGGCCGCGAAGAAAAACTGTTTTTT. Translating it yields CASNRQGREEKLFF.